This T cell receptor (beta chain) originates from a study of T cell repertoires in ileal Crohn's disease. Produced via immunoSEQ multiplex PCR; TCRdb's table is partial and in-frame only. The data contain fewer than 16,000 clones, more than 80% of them singletons. As to this clone: What it recognizes is unknown.

Study findings and constraints: High-frequency clones were more common in sorted CD8 than CD4 cells.

CDR1 is GTSNPN, CDR2 SVGIG, per germline (reference sequence). Deletions cut 7 bases from V and 5 bases from J, with 23 bases between. There are 15 residues in the CDR3. The source material was ileal tissue. The chain recombines TRBV30 with TRBJ2-5; D possibly corresponds to TRBD2 (6 bases). This TCR was recovered from an adult with Crohn's disease. The CDR3 here is CALTGSYFGTETQYF. Written as DNA, the CDR3 is TGTGCCTTGACCGGGAGCTACTTCGGGACGGAGACCCAGTACTTC.